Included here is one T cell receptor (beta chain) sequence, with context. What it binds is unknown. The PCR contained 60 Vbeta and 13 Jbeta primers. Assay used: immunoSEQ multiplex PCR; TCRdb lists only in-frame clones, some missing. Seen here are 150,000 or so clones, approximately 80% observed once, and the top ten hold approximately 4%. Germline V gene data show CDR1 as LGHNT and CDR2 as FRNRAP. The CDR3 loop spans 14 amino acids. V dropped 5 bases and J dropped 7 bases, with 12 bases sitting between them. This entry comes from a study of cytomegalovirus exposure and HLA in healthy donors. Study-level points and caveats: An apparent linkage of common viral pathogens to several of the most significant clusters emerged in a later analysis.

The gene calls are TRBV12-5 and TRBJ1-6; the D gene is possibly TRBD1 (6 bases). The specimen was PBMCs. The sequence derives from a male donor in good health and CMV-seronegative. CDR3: CASGPPGQNSPLHF. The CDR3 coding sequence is TGTGCTAGTGGTCCCCCGGGACAAAATTCACCCCTCCACTTT.